This record concerns one TCR beta chain sequence. The sample belongs to a study of control samples from healthy donors and cancer patients. Clones were read by immunoSEQ multiplex PCR, and TCRdb kept only the in-frame ones, dropping some. Of roughly 41,000 clones in the sample, roughly 94% were seen once. The trim removed 6 bases at V and 4 bases at J, leaving 15 bases unmatched. This CDR3 comprises 17 residues. Germline V CDR1 and CDR2: LNHDA, SQIVND (reference sequence). The sequenced sample was blood. This TCR came from a man in his 60s in good health. The chain carries TRBV19 and TRBJ2-1; TRBD2 matches at 7 bases. The CDR3 nucleotides read TGTGCCAGTAGCCCTCCCCTGAGGGGACTACAGTACAATGAGCAGTTCTTC. Protein: CASSPPLRGLQYNEQFF.